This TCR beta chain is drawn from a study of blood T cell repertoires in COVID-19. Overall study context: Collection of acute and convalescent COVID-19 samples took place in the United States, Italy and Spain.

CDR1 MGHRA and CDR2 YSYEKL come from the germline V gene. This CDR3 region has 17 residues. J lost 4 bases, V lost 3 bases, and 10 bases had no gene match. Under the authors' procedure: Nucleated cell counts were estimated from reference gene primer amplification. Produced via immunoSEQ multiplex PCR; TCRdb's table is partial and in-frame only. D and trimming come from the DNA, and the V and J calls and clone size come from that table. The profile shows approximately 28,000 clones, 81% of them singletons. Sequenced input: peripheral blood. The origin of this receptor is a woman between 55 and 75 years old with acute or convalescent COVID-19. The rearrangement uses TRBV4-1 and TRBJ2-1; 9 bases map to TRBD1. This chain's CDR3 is CASSHGLGTGMYNEQFF. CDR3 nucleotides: TGCGCCAGCAGCCACGGACTCGGGACAGGGATGTACAATGAGCAGTTCTTC.